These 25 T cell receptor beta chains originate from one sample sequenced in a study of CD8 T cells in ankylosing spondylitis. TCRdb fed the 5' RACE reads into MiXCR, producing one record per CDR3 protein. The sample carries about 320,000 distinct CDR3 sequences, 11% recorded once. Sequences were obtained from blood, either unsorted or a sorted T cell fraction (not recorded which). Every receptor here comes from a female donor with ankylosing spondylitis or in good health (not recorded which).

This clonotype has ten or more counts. CDR3 nucleotide sequence: TGCGCCAGCAGCTGGACAGGGGTCGGCACAGATACGCAGTATTTT. Translating it yields CASSWTGVGTDTQYF. The rearrangement joins TRBV5-1 to TRBJ2-3, with 9 bases lining up with TRBD1. The germline V gene has CDR1 SGHRS and CDR2 YFSETQ. The trim removed 3 bases at V and 1 base at J, leaving 3 bases unmatched. The CDR3 is 15 amino acids.

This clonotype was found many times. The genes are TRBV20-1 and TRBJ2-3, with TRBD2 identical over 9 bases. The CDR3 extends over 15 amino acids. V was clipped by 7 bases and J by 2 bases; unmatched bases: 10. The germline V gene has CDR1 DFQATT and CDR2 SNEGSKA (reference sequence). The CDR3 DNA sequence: TGCAGTGTAACGTGGCGGGGGGGGTTCACAGATACGCAGTATTTT. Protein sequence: CSVTWRGGFTDTQYF.

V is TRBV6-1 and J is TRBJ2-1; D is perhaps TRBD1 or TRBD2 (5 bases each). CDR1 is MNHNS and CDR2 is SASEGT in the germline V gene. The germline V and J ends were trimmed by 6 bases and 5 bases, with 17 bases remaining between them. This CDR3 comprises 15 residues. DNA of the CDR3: TGTGCCAGCAGACCCCGGGACCTCCCCCACAATGAGCAGTTCTTC. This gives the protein CASRPRDLPHNEQFF.

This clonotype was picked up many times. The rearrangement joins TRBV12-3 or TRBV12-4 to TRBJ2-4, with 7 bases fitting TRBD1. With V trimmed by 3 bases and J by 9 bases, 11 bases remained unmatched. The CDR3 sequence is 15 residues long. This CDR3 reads CASSFLQGIGSIQYF. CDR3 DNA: TGTGCCAGCAGTTTCTTACAGGGGATAGGAAGCATTCAGTACTTC.

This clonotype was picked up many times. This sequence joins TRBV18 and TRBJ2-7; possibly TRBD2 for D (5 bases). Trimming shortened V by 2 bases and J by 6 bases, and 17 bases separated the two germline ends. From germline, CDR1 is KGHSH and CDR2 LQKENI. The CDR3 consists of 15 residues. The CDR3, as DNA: TGTGCCAGCTCACCATTAAGGACTGGGTTCGCCGAGCAGTACTTC. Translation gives CASSPLRTGFAEQYF.

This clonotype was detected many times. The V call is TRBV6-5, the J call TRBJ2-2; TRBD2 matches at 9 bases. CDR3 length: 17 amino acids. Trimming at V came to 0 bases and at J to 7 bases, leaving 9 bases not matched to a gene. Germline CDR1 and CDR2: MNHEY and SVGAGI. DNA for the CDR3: TGTGCCAGCAGTTACTCTGCTAGCGGGGCCTACGGCGGGGAGCTGTTTTTT. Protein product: CASSYSASGAYGGELFF.

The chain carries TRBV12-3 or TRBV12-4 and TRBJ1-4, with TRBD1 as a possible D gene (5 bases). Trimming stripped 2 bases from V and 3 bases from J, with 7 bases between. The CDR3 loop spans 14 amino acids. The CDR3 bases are TGTGCCAGCAGTTTAATGGGACCTAATGAAAAACTGTTTTTT. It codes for CASSLMGPNEKLFF.

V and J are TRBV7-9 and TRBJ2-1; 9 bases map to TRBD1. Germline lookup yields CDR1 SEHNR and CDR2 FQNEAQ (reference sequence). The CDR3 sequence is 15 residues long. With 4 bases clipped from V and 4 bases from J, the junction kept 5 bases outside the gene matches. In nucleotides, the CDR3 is TGTGCCAGCAGCTCCGACAGGGGGATATACAATGAGCAGTTCTTC. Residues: CASSSDRGIYNEQFF.

The CDR3 spells CASSLNAGQFPLGAKNIQYF. CDR3 coding DNA: TGCGCCAGCAGCTTGAATGCGGGACAGTTCCCCTTGGGAGCCAAAAACATTCAGTACTTC. V usage is TRBV5-1 and J usage is TRBJ2-4; the D gene is possibly TRBD1 (7 bases). V was clipped by 1 base and J by 0 bases, with 23 bases between them. This CDR3 region has 20 residues. Germline lookup yields CDR1 SGHRS and CDR2 YFSETQ.

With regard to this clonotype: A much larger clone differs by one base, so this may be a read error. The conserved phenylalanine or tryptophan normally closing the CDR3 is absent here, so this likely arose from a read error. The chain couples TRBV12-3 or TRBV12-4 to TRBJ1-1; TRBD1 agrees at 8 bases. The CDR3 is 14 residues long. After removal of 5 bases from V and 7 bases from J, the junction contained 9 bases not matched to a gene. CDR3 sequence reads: CASSGMGQEVEAFL. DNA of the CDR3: TGTGCCAGCAGTGGAATGGGACAGGAAGTTGAAGCTTTCTTA.

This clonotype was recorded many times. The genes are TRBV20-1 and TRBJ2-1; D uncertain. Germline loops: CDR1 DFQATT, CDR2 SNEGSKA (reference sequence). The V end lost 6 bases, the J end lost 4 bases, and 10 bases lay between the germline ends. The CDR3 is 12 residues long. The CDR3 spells CSADQAYNEQFF. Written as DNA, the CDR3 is TGCAGTGCCGATCAAGCTTACAATGAGCAGTTCTTC.

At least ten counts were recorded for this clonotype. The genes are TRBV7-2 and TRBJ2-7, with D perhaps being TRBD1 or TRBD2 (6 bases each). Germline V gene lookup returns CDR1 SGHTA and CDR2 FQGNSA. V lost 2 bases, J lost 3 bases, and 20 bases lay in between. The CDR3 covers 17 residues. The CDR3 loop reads CASSLREVGATLYEQYF. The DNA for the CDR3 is TGTGCCAGCAGCTTAAGGGAGGTGGGGGCGACCCTCTACGAGCAGTACTTC.

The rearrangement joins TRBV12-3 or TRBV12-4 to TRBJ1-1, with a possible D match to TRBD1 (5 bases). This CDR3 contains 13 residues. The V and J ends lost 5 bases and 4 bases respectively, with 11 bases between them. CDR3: CASSGGYSTEAFF. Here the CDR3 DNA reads TGTGCCAGCAGTGGGGGGTACTCCACTGAAGCTTTCTTT.

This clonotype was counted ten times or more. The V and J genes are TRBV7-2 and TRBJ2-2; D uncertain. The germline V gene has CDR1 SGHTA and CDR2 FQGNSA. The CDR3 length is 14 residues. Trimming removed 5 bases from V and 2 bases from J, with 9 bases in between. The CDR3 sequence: CASSPSGNTGELFF. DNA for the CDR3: TGTGCCAGCAGCCCTTCGGGTAACACCGGGGAGCTGTTTTTT.

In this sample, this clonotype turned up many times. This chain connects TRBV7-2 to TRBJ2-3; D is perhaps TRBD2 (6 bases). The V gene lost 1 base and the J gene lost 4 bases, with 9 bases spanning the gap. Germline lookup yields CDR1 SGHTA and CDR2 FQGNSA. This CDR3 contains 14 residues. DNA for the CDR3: TGTGCCAGCAGCTTAGGAACGGGGGCAGATACGCAGTATTTT. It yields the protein CASSLGTGADTQYF.

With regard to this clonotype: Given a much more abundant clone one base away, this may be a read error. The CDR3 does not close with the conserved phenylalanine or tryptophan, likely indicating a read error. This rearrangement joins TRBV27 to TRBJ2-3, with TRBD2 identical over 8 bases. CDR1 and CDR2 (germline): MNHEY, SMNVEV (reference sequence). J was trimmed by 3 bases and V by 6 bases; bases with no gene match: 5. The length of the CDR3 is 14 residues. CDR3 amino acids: CASRRGGPTDTQYL. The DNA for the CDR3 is TGTGCCAGCAGACGGGGGGGCCCAACAGATACGCAGTATCTT.

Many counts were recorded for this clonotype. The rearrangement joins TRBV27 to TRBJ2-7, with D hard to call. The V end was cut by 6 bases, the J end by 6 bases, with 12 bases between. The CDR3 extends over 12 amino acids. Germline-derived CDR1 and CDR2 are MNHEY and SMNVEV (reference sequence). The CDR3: CASRYLAGEQYF. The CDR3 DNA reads TGTGCCAGCAGATACTTAGCTGGCGAGCAGTACTTC.

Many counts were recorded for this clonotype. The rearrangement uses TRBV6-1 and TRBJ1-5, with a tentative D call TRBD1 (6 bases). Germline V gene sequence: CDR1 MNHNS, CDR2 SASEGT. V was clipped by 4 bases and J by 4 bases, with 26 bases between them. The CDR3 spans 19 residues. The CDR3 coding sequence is TGTGCCAGCAGTGCGCGGCGGGGGCGATGGGACACCAAGAATCAGCCCCAGCATTTT. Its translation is CASSARRGRWDTKNQPQHF.

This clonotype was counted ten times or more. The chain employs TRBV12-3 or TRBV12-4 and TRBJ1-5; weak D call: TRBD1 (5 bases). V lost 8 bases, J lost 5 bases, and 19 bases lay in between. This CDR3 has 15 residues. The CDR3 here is CASGNRNPYDQPQHF. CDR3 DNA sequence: TGTGCCAGCGGAAACAGGAATCCTTATGATCAGCCCCAGCATTTT.

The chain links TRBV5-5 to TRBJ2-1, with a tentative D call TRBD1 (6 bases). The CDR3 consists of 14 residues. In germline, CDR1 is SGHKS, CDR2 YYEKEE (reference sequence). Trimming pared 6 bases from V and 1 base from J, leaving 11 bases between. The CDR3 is CASNRGQSYNEQFF. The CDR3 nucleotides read TGTGCCAGCAACCGTGGACAGTCCTACAATGAGCAGTTCTTC.

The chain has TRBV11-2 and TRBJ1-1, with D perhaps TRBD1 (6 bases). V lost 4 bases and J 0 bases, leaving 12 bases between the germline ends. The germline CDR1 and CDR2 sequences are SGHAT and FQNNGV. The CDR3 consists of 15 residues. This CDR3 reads CASSYLTGMNTEAFF. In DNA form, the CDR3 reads TGTGCCAGCAGCTACCTGACAGGTATGAACACTGAAGCTTTCTTT.

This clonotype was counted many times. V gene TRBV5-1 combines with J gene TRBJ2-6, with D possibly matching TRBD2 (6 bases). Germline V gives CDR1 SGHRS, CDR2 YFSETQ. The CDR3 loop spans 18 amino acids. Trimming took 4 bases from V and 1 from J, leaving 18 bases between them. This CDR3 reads CASSLRTIPASGANVLTF. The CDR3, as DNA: TGCGCCAGCAGCCTCAGGACTATTCCAGCTTCTGGGGCCAACGTCCTGACTTTC.

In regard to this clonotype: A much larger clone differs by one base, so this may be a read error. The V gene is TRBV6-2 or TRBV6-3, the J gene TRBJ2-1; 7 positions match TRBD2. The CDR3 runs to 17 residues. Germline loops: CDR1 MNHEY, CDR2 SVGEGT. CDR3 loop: CDSSYSWLTGRDNEQFF. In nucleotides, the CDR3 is TGTGACAGCAGTTACTCGTGGCTAACGGGGAGGGATAATGAGCAGTTCTTC.

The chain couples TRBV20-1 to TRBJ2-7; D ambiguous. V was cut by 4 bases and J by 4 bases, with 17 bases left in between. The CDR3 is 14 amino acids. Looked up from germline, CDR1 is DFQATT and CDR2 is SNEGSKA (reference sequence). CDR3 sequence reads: CSATTPGVGYEQYF. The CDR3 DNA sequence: TGCAGTGCTACAACCCCCGGAGTGGGGTACGAGCAGTACTTC.

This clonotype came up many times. The CDR3 is CASSYSITNYGYTF. The DNA of the CDR3 is TGTGCCAGCAGTTACTCGATTACCAACTATGGCTACACCTTC. The chain is built from TRBV6-5 and TRBJ1-2; no firm D call. V gave up 0 bases and J gave up 2 bases, with 7 bases separating them. This CDR3 is 14 amino acids long. The V gene's germline CDR1 is MNHEY and CDR2 SVGAGI.